This T cell receptor (beta chain) was profiled in a study of a mutant IDH1 vaccine in newly diagnosed glioma. To note about this clone: Its antigen is currently unknown.

CDR1 and CDR2 from the germline V gene are MNHNS and SASEGT. There are 19 residues in the CDR3. V lost 3 bases, J lost 4 bases, and 10 bases stayed unmatched. Clones were read by immunoSEQ multiplex PCR, and TCRdb kept only the in-frame ones, dropping some. The repertoire includes around 28,000 clones, around 80% of them detected once, and approximately 15% sits in the top ten. As for time point: week 23, last vaccination. Doses of 300 ug of mutant IDH1 20-mer peptide were given with topical imiquimod. Source: PBMCs, taken from a glioma patient whose treatment included an IDH1 peptide vaccine. The source of this sequence is a woman in her 30s with glioma. The rearrangement joins TRBV6-1 to TRBJ2-1; TRBD2 agrees at 15 bases. The CDR3 region is CASSEGLAGGRMKYNEQFF. The CDR3 DNA sequence: TGTGCCAGCAGTGAGGGACTAGCGGGGGGTAGGATGAAATACAATGAGCAGTTCTTC.